This T cell receptor (beta chain) was obtained from a study of cytomegalovirus exposure and HLA in healthy donors (dated by TCRdb to the late 2010s). Turning to the overall study: According to a later analysis, the roughly 130 validation repertoires were produced on the same platform as the roughly 600 repertoires of the first cohort. To predict cytomegalovirus infection status, the study combined high-throughput TCR immunosequencing, statistical association of individual TCRs with disease status, and machine learning. Besides the first cohort of 666 subjects, a separate validation cohort made up of roughly 130 different subjects was used. The study aimed to test whether cataloging public T cell receptors could reveal signatures of past pathogen exposure.

Library preparation employed the immunoSEQ multiplex PCR assay. Processing in the source paper ran as follows. A statistical classification framework was built for diagnosing cytomegalovirus status from the catalog of TCR beta chain sequences. TCRdb carries this immuneACCESS record with in-frame sequences only. Its versions omit some clonotypes, under half of them owing to an unresolved V gene in the studies checked, with the rest unexplained. V and J calls plus clone size are reproduced from that table; the DNA served to infer D and trimming. This sample gives around 150,000 clones in total; 84% of them show up just once. Together, the top ten hold 10% of the sample. The research as a whole found: The classifier was reported to diagnose cytomegalovirus status with high specificity and sensitivity in both the original and validation cohorts. Three of the identified cytomegalovirus-associated TCR beta chains were confirmed in vitro to be specific for cytomegalovirus antigens. Across donors, most TCR sequences were observed very rarely, whereas some public TCRs were present in many individuals. A later analysis had no HLA typing for the validation cohort, so co-occurrence there was scored across all 120 repertoires. The authors suggested that the approach could potentially be extended to other disease states and immunological phenotypes. Subsequent analysis determined that TCRs grouped into clusters in the first cohort also showed a tendency toward co-occurrence across the approximately 120 validation repertoires, and 85% to 95% of cluster scores exceeded 0. The study listed 170 or so TCR beta chains as associated with cytomegalovirus.

The donors were included in the validation cohort of some 120 subjects, a group kept apart from the approximately 650-subject first cohort. This clone came up once. Its antigen target is currently unknown. There are no base qualities to consult, and no much larger clone falls within one base. Trimming costs V 4 bases and J 2 bases, and their ends lie 14 bases apart. From the germline V gene, CDR1 is MNHNS and CDR2 is SASEGT. The CDR3 holds 15 amino acids from the cysteine to the phenylalanine. Only the CDR3 region is kept as DNA, spanning 45 bases read in frame from base 1. The source material was PBMCs. The sequence came from a man younger than 40 in good health and CMV-seropositive. This chain joins TRBV6-1 to TRBJ2-5, and perhaps TRBD1 as D gene, on 6 matching bases. The CDR3 here reads CASSGDRWTQETQYF. In nucleotides, the sequence is TGTGCCAGCAGTGGAGACAGGTGGACTCAAGAGACCCAGTACTTC.